Included here is one T cell receptor (beta chain) sequence, with context. The antigen is unknown. This entry is derived from a study of shared clonotypes between healthy human individuals. Study information: Donors consisted of two women and a few men between 18 and 49. Researchers assigned three CD4 naive, three CD4 memory, two CD8 naive and one CD8 memory plate to each donor. Findings and caveats of the study: Naive subsets generally had larger estimated richness than memory subsets.

Per sorted-subset replicate PCR, input was 150 to 250 ng DNA, representing roughly 28,000 T cell genomes. Assay used: immunoSEQ multiplex PCR; TCRdb lists only in-frame clones, some missing. The table lists roughly 2,300,000 clones, 92% of them singletons, with 0.37% in the top ten. With 4 bases removed from V and 2 bases from J, the gap between germline ends came to 5 bases. CDR1 and CDR2 from the germline V gene are SGHRS and YFSETQ. There are 12 residues in the CDR3. The gene calls are TRBV5-1 and TRBJ2-3; D remains unclear. The specimen sequenced was naive CD4+ T cells from PBMCs. Subset defined: CD45RA+ positively selected. This clonotype was obtained from a man between 18 and 35 years old in good health. Some clones in this sample may be carry-over from other donors' samples. This CDR3 is CASSDPTDTQYF. In DNA, the CDR3 is TGCGCCAGCAGCGACCCCACAGATACGCAGTATTTT.